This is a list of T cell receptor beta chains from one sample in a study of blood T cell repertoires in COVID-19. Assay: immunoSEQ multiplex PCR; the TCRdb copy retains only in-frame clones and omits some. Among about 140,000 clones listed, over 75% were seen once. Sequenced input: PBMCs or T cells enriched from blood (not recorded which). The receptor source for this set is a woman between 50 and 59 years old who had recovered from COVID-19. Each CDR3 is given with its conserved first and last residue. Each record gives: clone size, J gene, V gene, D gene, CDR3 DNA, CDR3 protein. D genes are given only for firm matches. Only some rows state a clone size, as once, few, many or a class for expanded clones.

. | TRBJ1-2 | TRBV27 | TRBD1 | TGTGCCAGCAGTTCAGGACAGGGGGCCAGGGGCTACACCTTC | CASSSGQGARGYTF
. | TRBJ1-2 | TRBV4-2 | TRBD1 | TGTGCCAGCAGCCTTTCCGGGACAGGGAACTATGGCTACACCTTC | CASSLSGTGNYGYTF
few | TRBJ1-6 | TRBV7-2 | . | TGTGCCACCAGGAGGGAAAGCAATTCACCCCTCCACTTT | CATRRESNSPLHF
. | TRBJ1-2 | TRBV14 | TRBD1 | TGTGCCAGCAGCCACCTGGACAGGGGCGGTTTGGGTGGCTACACCTTC | CASSHLDRGGLGGYTF
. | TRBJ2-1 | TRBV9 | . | TGTGCCAGCAGCGGGGTTGAGGTCCGGCTGGATGAGCAGTTCTTC | CASSGVEVRLDEQFF
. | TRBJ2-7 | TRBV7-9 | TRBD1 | TGTGCCAGCAGCCCCGGGACAGGGAAGGGCTACGAGCAGTACTTC | CASSPGTGKGYEQYF
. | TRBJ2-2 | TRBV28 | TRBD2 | TGTGCCAGCAGTTCCCCCTCTAGCGGGAATCACGGGGAGCTGTTTTTT | CASSSPSSGNHGELFF
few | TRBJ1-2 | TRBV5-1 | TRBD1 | TGCGCCAGCCATAACCTAGGGACAGGGGGTGATGGCTACACCTTC | CASHNLGTGGDGYTF
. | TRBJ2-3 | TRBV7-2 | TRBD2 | TGTGCCAGCAGCGGAGGGACTAGCGCCTCCCCGGATACGCAGTATTTT | CASSGGTSASPDTQYF
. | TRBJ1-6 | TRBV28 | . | TGTGCCAGCAGCGCAGGCCAGGCTTGGACCTATAATTCACCCCTCCACTTT | CASSAGQAWTYNSPLHF
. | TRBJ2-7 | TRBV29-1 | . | TGCAGCCCACTTCATTACCTGAGCTCCTACGAGCAGTACTTC | CSPLHYLSSYEQYF
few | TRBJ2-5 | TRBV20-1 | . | TGCAGTGCTAGTGGGCCACCCCAAGAGACCCAGTACTTC | CSASGPPQETQYF
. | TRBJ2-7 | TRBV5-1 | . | TGCGCCAGCAGTATGACACAGGGAAGGGGCGAGCAGTACTTC | CASSMTQGRGEQYF
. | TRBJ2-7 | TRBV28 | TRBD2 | TGTGCCAGCAGTTGGACTAGCGGGAGATACGAGCAGTACTTC | CASSWTSGRYEQYF
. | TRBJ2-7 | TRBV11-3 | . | TGTGCCAGCAGCCCTGGACACTTAAACTCCTACGAGCAGTACTTC | CASSPGHLNSYEQYF
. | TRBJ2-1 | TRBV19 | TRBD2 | TGTGCCAGTACCGCTCGGGGGGTGTACAATGAGCAGTTCTTC | CASTARGVYNEQFF
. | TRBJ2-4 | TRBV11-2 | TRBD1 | TGTGCCAGCAGCCGCCGGGACAGGGGTCATCAGTACTTC | CASSRRDRGHQYF
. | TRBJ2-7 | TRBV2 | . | TGTGCCAGCCTCGACAGGCGGTACTCCAACGAGCAGTACTTC | CASLDRRYSNEQYF
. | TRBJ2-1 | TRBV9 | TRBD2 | TGTGCCAGCAGCGAGCCGAGCGGGAGCTCCTACAATGAGCAGTTCTTC | CASSEPSGSSYNEQFF
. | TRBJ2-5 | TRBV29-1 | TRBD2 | TGCAGCGTTGAAGATCTTGGGCTAGCGGGGTGGGAGACCCAGTACTTC | CSVEDLGLAGWETQYF
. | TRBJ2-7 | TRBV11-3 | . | TGTGCCAGCAGCAACCCGAGGAGCTCCTACGAGCAGTACTTC | CASSNPRSSYEQYF
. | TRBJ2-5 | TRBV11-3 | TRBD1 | TGTGCCAGCAGCCCTCCCGGGACAGGGAAACAAGAGACCCAGTACTTC | CASSPPGTGKQETQYF
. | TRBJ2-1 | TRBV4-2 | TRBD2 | TGTGCCAGCAGCGTACGACTAGCGGGTTACAATGAGCAGTTCTTC | CASSVRLAGYNEQFF
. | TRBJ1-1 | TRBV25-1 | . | TGTGCCAGCAGTGAATCGAGGGGGAGAACTGAAGCTTTCTTT | CASSESRGRTEAFF
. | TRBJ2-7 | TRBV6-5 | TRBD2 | TGTGCCAGCAGTTACCGGGCGGGAGAGACGTACGAGCAGTACTTC | CASSYRAGETYEQYF
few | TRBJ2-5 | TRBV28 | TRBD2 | TGTGCCAGCAGTTTTTCGGGGGGGACACGCGAGACCCAGTACTTC | CASSFSGGTRETQYF
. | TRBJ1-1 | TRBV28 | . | TGTGCCAGCAGAAACAGGGAAATGAACACTGAAGCTTTCTTT | CASRNREMNTEAFF
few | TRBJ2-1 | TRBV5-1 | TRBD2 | TGCGCCAGCAGCTTAAAGGCTAGCGGGACAAATGAGCAGTTCTTC | CASSLKASGTNEQFF
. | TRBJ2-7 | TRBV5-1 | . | TGCGCCAGCAGCTACCCAGGGGCCCCCGGCTACGAGCAGTACTTC | CASSYPGAPGYEQYF
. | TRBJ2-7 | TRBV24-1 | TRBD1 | TGTGCCACCAGTGACGGACTCGGGACAGGCAAACTTTACGAGCAGTACTTC | CATSDGLGTGKLYEQYF
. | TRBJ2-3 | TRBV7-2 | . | TGTGCCAGCAGCTCTACTAGCACAGATACGCAGTATTTT | CASSSTSTDTQYF
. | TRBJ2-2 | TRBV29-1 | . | TGCAGCGTTGAAGTACTCGATGGGCCCGGGGAGCTGTTTTTT | CSVEVLDGPGELFF
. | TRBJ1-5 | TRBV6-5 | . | TGTGCCAGCAGGGGCCCCGGCTGGGGCAATCAGCCCCAGCATTTT | CASRGPGWGNQPQHF
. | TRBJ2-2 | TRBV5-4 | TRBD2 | TGTGCCAGCAGCCCGGGGACTAGCGGGGGCACCGGGGAGCTGTTTTTT | CASSPGTSGGTGELFF
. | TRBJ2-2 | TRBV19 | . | TGTGCCAGTAGTAGGCAGAACACCGGGGAGCTGTTTTTT | CASSRQNTGELFF
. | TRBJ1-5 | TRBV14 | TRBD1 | TGTGCCAGCAGCCAAGTAAGACAGGGGGCAGGTCAGCCCCAGCATTTT | CASSQVRQGAGQPQHF
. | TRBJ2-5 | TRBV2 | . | TGTGCCAGCCGAGGGTTTGTGGAGACCCAGTACTTC | CASRGFVETQYF